This T cell receptor beta chain was documented in a study of T cell repertoires in breast cancer. At the level of the study: Breast cancer patients gave tumors, lymph nodes and blood; healthy donors gave blood. Samples averaged approximately 500,000 sequences and approximately 10 reads per cell. Study-level results: Clone recovery by emulsion RT-PCR was skewed, so it was considered qualitative. Tumor-free sentinel nodes shared only 2% to 2.5% of tumor TCRs; involved nodes shared about 7.7%.

This CDR3 has 14 amino acids. Deletions cut 6 bases from V and 9 bases from J, with 21 bases between. The V gene's germline CDR1 is DFQATT and CDR2 SNEGSKA (reference sequence). The expanded emulsion RT-PCR method captured paired alpha and beta chains from CD8+ T cells. Blocking oligonucleotides added to a second nested PCR suppressed unpaired genes. TCRdb ran MiXCR on the emulsion pairing reads and lists one entry per CDR3 protein. This sample has about 40,000 distinct CDR3 sequences, with about 48% found just once. On this clonotype: The antigen remains unidentified.

Sequenced input: CD8+ T cells. The TCR comes from a pool of human donors with breast cancer or a healthy control (not recorded which). The chain uses TRBV20-1 and TRBJ2-1; a possible D gene is TRBD2 (5 bases). The CDR3 DNA sequence: TGCAGTGCGGCCCCTACACTAGAACTGGGTGAGCAGTTCTTC. It translates to CSAAPTLELGEQFF.